This T cell receptor beta chain was captured by sequencing in a study of monozygotic twins with inflammatory bowel disease. Study-level findings and limits: Healthy co-twins showed greater TCRbeta diversity (inverse Simpson) than IBD patients. Lower sharing of clonotypes with other individuals was seen in IBD patients than in healthy twins. This was most marked in patients showing signs of disease activity.

Regarding this clonotype: Antigen: not known.

This CDR3 comprises 17 residues. Germline V gene data show CDR1 as ENHRY and CDR2 as SYGVKD. Blood was drawn at 2.5 ml per donor. Input per TCR library consisted of about 3.5 ug of total RNA. TCRdb re-analyzed the 5' RACE reads; it lists each CDR3 protein once, without DNA. The sample data list roughly 140,000 distinct CDR3 sequences. The TCR comes from a human donor with ulcerative colitis or Crohn's disease, or a healthy co-twin of an affected twin (not recorded which). Sequencing was performed on blood. This chain links TRBV10-3 with TRBJ1-5; TCRdb selects TRBD1, and the lack of DNA leaves this call unchecked. CDR3 region: CAISESGRVRGDQPQHF.